What follows are 29 T cell receptor beta chains derived from one specimen sequenced in a study of blood T cell repertoires in COVID-19. Method: immunoSEQ multiplex PCR; TCRdb's copy keeps in-frame clones and lacks some. Of 80,000 to 100,000 clones in the sample, 80% were seen once. The sequenced sample consisted of peripheral blood. The origin of the receptors is a human donor in a cohort sampled during active COVID-19.

The chain has TRBV2 and TRBJ1-2, with D maybe TRBD1 (5 bases). V lost 2 bases, J lost 1 base, and 5 bases lay in between. This CDR3 is 13 amino acids long. In germline, CDR1 is SNHLY, CDR2 FYNNEI. CDR3 sequence: CASSEQGNYGYTF. CDR3 coding DNA: TGTGCCAGCAGTGAACAGGGTAACTATGGCTACACCTTC.

The J gene is TRBJ2-5, the V gene TRBV18; TRBD2 agrees at 9 bases. The J segment lost 5 bases and the V segment lost 4 bases, leaving 5 bases of the junction unmatched. The germline V gene encodes CDR1 KGHSH and CDR2 LQKENI. This CDR3 contains 14 residues. The CDR3 region has the DNA TGTGCCAGCTCACAAACCGGACTAGCGGAGACCCAGTACTTC. Protein: CASSQTGLAETQYF.

This chain links TRBV6-5 with TRBJ1-1, with a possible D match to TRBD1 (5 bases). Germline CDR1 MNHEY, CDR2 SVGAGI. This CDR3 has 13 amino acids. V dropped 0 bases and J dropped 5 bases, with 7 bases sitting between them. CDR3 amino acids: CASSYSEGTEAFF. DNA for the CDR3: TGTGCCAGCAGTTACTCGGAGGGGACTGAAGCTTTCTTT.

This sequence joins TRBV30 and TRBJ1-3, with TRBD1 matching over 8 bases. The CDR3 has 15 amino acids. From germline, CDR1 is GTSNPN and CDR2 SVGIG (reference sequence). The trim removed 1 base at V and 4 bases at J, leaving 6 bases unmatched. In DNA form, the CDR3 reads TGTGCCTGGAGTGCAGGGGGCGCAGGGGGAAACACCATATATTTT. Translating gives CAWSAGGAGGNTIYF.

The V and J genes are TRBV30 and TRBJ1-5, with D maybe TRBD1 (6 bases). Germline V CDR1 and CDR2: GTSNPN, SVGIG (reference sequence). The CDR3 spans 15 residues. The V and J ends lost 3 bases and 2 bases respectively, with 14 bases between them. The DNA for the CDR3 is TGTGCCTGGAGCACAGGACAGCCTGGCAATCAGCCCCAGCATTTT. This sequence encodes CAWSTGQPGNQPQHF.

The count of this clone is one. The rearrangement uses TRBV5-1 and TRBJ2-5; TRBD1 aligns across 7 bases. The CDR3 contains 13 residues. J lost 2 bases, V lost 4 bases, and 2 bases had no gene match. From germline, CDR1 is SGHRS and CDR2 YFSETQ. In DNA, the CDR3 is TGCGCCAGCAGCGACAGGGTACAAGAGACCCAGTACTTC. It yields the protein CASSDRVQETQYF.

V usage is TRBV19 and J usage is TRBJ2-6; a possible D gene is TRBD2 (5 bases). CDR1 is LNHDA, CDR2 SQIVND, per germline (reference sequence). Trimming cost V 6 bases and J 4 bases, with 13 bases left between them. This CDR3 is 15 amino acids long. The CDR3 DNA sequence: TGTGCCAGTAGCATCGGGAAAACGGGGGCCAACGTCCTGACTTTC. This gives the protein CASSIGKTGANVLTF.

The V call is TRBV11-2, the J call TRBJ2-7, with 8 bases aligning to TRBD2. The CDR3 contains 14 residues. V was clipped by 6 bases and J by 2 bases; unmatched bases: 6. The germline CDR1 and CDR2 sequences are SGHAT and FQNNGV. CDR3 in amino acids: CASSPGRGAYEQYF. As DNA, the CDR3 is TGTGCCAGCAGTCCCGGGAGGGGTGCCTACGAGCAGTACTTC.

As DNA, the CDR3 is TGCGCCAGCAGTGAGAGACAGACTCTTAGCAATCAGCCCCAGCATTTT. This sequence encodes CASSERQTLSNQPQHF. The J gene is TRBJ1-5, the V gene TRBV10-1; possibly TRBD1 for D (5 bases). The CDR3 totals 16 residues. V lost 2 bases, J lost 0 bases, and 11 bases lay in between. Germline V gives CDR1 WNHNN, CDR2 SYGVQD (reference sequence).

The rearrangement joins TRBV10-2 to TRBJ2-2, with 8 positions matching TRBD2. Trimming cost V 0 bases and J 4 bases; bases outside gene matches: 7. Looked up from germline, CDR1 is WSHSY and CDR2 is SAAADI. This CDR3 contains 17 residues. The CDR3 DNA reads TGCGCCAGCAGTGAGTCCTCGCGACTAGCGTTCACCGGGGAGCTGTTTTTT. Translating it yields CASSESSRLAFTGELFF.

The chain combines TRBV18 with TRBJ2-7; D call uncertain. The V end was cut by 3 bases, the J end by 6 bases, with 12 bases between. This CDR3 is 13 amino acids long. Germline V CDR1 and CDR2: KGHSH, LQKENI. CDR3 in amino acids: CASSPHPLGEQYF. CDR3 nucleotides: TGTGCCAGCTCACCTCATCCGCTAGGCGAGCAGTACTTC. Complete variable domain (other parts from reference TRBV18 and TRBJ2-7): NAGVMQNPRHLVRRRGQEARLRCSPMKGHSHVYWYRQLPEEGLKFMVYLQKENIIDESGMPKERFSAEFPKEGPSILRIQQVVRGDSAAYFCASSPHPLGEQYFGPGTRLTVT.

The chain is built from TRBV2 and TRBJ2-7, with 12 bases aligning to TRBD1. V shed 8 bases, J shed 6 bases, and the junction held 2 bases outside the gene matches. Germline CDR1 SNHLY, CDR2 FYNNEI. The CDR3 has 12 amino acids. The CDR3 region is CASRDRGPEQYF. CDR3 nucleotides: TGTGCCAGCCGGGACAGGGGGCCCGAGCAGTACTTC.

The chain has TRBV30 and TRBJ1-1; TRBD1 agrees at 8 bases. V dropped 2 bases and J dropped 10; count of bases not matched to a gene: 6. This CDR3 is built from 12 residues. The germline CDR1 and CDR2 sequences are GTSNPN and SVGIG (reference sequence). The CDR3 DNA follows: TGTGCCTGGAGTAGCAGGGGGCGTGGAGCTTTCTTT. The encoded protein is CAWSSRGRGAFF.

The V call is TRBV3-1 (or the pseudogene TRBV3-2), the J call TRBJ2-7; 10 bases are a match to TRBD2. Losses at the gene ends were 3 bases for V and 4 bases for J; bases not matched to a gene: 3. Germline CDR1 LGHDT, CDR2 YNNKEL (reference sequence). This CDR3 spans 14 amino acids. The DNA for the CDR3 is TGTGCCAGCAGCCACTCTAGCGGGAGTTACGAGCAGTACTTC. Protein sequence: CASSHSSGSYEQYF.

The chain employs TRBV10-3 and TRBJ2-7; tentative D call: TRBD2 (6 bases). CDR1 ENHRY and CDR2 SYGVKD come from the germline V gene. Trimming pared 0 bases from V and 2 bases from J, leaving 26 bases between. This CDR3 contains 20 residues. CDR3 in DNA: TGTGCCATCAGTGAGTCGAGAGTTGGGGGGTTGGCCTCTTCAGCCTACGAGCAGTACTTC. It codes for CAISESRVGGLASSAYEQYF.

The rearrangement links TRBV28 to TRBJ2-3, with 8 bases identical to TRBD1. Germline CDR1 reads MDHEN; CDR2 reads SYDVKM. V was pared by 5 bases and J by 0 bases, with 16 bases of the junction left unmatched. CDR3 size: 19 residues. The CDR3 region has the DNA TGTGCCAGCAGTCTCTCAGGGGGCTTGGGGCTAGCGAGCACAGATACGCAGTATTTT. Translated: CASSLSGGLGLASTDTQYF. Using reference TRBV28 and TRBJ2-3 for the parts outside the CDR3, the full variable domain is DVKVTQSSRYLVKRTGEKVFLECVQDMDHENMFWYRQDPGLGLRLIYFSYDVKMKEKGDIPEGYSVSREKKERFSLILESASTNQTSMYLCASSLSGGLGLASTDTQYFGPGTRLTVL.

This rearrangement joins TRBV14 to TRBJ2-3; 13 nucleotides align to TRBD2. Trimming took 4 bases from V and 9 from J; bases not matched to a gene: 4. The CDR3 is made up of 14 amino acids. Germline-derived CDR1 and CDR2 are SGHDN and FVKESK. CDR3 sequence reads: CASSLGLAGATQYF. CDR3 bases: TGTGCCAGCAGCCTTGGACTAGCGGGAGCAACGCAGTATTTT.

Here the CDR3 reads CASSLRGYEQYF. CDR3 DNA: TGTGCCAGCAGCTTGAGAGGCTACGAGCAGTACTTC. The rearrangement uses TRBV7-2 and TRBJ2-7; D is unclear. This CDR3 has 12 residues. Germline CDR1 SGHTA, CDR2 FQGNSA. The V and J ends lost 3 bases and 3 bases respectively, with 6 bases between them.

DNA of the CDR3: TGTGCCAGCAGCCAAGGGGCCAGACTAGCGGGCTCCTACGAGCAGTACTTC. Translating it yields CASSQGARLAGSYEQYF. The chain employs TRBV3-1 (or the pseudogene TRBV3-2) and TRBJ2-7; 10 nucleotides match TRBD2. The junction had 6 bases not matched to a gene; V was cut back by 1 base and J by 0 bases. Germline V CDR1 and CDR2: LGHDT, YNNKEL (reference sequence). The CDR3 runs to 17 residues.

The rearrangement joins TRBV7-2 to TRBJ2-1, with D unclear. Germline V gives CDR1 SGHTA, CDR2 FQGNSA. This CDR3 has 12 residues. Trimming removed 2 bases at V and 10 bases at J, with 9 bases between. The CDR3 loop reads CASSLLRNEQFF. CDR3 bases: TGTGCCAGCAGCTTACTGAGAAACGAGCAGTTCTTC. The complete variable domain, with remaining parts taken from reference TRBV7-2 and TRBJ2-1, reads GAGVSQSPSNKVTEKGKDVELRCDPISGHTALYWYRQSLGQGLEFLIYFQGNSAPDKSGLPSDRFSAERTGGSVSTLTIQRTQQEDSAVYLCASSLLRNEQFFGPGTRLTVL.

This clone showed up just once. Written as DNA, the CDR3 is TGTGCCAGTAGTATCCCACAAAGTCTGGGGGGATATGGCTACACCTTC. Residues: CASSIPQSLGGYGYTF. V usage is TRBV19 and J usage is TRBJ1-2, with D perhaps matching TRBD1 (5 bases). The CDR3 consists of 16 residues. Germline V gives CDR1 LNHDA, CDR2 SQIVND (reference sequence). Between the trimmed V and J ends, which lost 3 bases and 5 bases, there was a span of 19 bases. Full variable domain (rest looked up from reference TRBV19 and TRBJ1-2): DGGITQSPKYLFRKEGQNVTLSCEQNLNHDAMYWYRQDPGQGLRLIYYSQIVNDFQKGDIAEGYSVSREKKESFPLTVTSAQKNPTAFYLCASSIPQSLGGYGYTFGSGTRLTVV.

The CDR3 loop is CASSRGRTGRSTEAFF. DNA of the CDR3: TGTGCCAGCAGTAGAGGACGGACAGGGCGGAGCACTGAAGCTTTCTTT. The chain recombines TRBV6-6 with TRBJ1-1; TRBD1 matches 8 bases. The length of the CDR3 is 16 residues. With 5 bases clipped from V and 4 bases from J, the junction kept 12 bases outside the gene matches. Germline V gene lookup returns CDR1 MNHNY and CDR2 SVGAGI (reference sequence).

The chain carries TRBV3-1 (or the pseudogene TRBV3-2) and TRBJ1-3, with D hard to call. V dropped 1 base and J dropped 5 bases, with 3 bases sitting between them. This CDR3 is built from 12 residues. Germline values: CDR1 LGHDT, CDR2 YNNKEL (reference sequence). CDR3 region: CASSQARNTIYF. The CDR3 bases are TGTGCCAGCAGCCAAGCTAGAAACACCATATATTTT.

This chain joins TRBV21-1 and TRBJ1-1. TRBV21-1 is a pseudogene. This CDR3 region has 11 residues. The CDR3 DNA is TGTGCCAGCAGTTCGTACACTGAAGCTTTCTTT. Residues: CASSSYTEAFF.

The rearrangement uses TRBV5-4 and TRBJ2-1; maybe TRBD2 (5 bases). The V end lost 4 bases, the J end lost 7 bases, and 15 bases lay between the germline ends. The CDR3 extends over 14 amino acids. CDR1 is SGHNT and CDR2 is YYREEE in the germline V gene (reference sequence). CDR3 protein: CASSKWEKRNEQFF. CDR3 sequence (DNA): TGTGCCAGCAGCAAGTGGGAGAAGCGGAATGAGCAGTTCTTC.

J is TRBJ2-7 and V is TRBV4-1; possible D gene TRBD2, 5 bases. Germline values: CDR1 MGHRA, CDR2 YSYEKL. CDR3 length: 16 amino acids. The V end was cut by 0 bases, the J end by 4 bases, with 16 bases between. CDR3 DNA: TGCGCCAGCAGCCAAGATTTGGGCAGCAGGAGGTACGAGCAGTACTTC. This translates into CASSQDLGSRRYEQYF.

This chain uses TRBV19 with TRBJ2-7, with 7 bases matching TRBD2. This CDR3 comprises 14 residues. V dropped 6 bases and J dropped 4; count of bases not matched to a gene: 9. Germline CDR1 reads LNHDA; CDR2 reads SQIVND (reference sequence). The CDR3 region is CASSLFSGPYEQYF. The CDR3 DNA is TGTGCCAGTAGCCTTTTTAGCGGGCCTTACGAGCAGTACTTC.

This sequence joins TRBV7-2 and TRBJ1-1, with D tentatively TRBD1 (5 bases). Germline values: CDR1 SGHTA, CDR2 FQGNSA. V lost 2 bases to trimming and J lost 5 bases, with 9 bases between them. This CDR3 spans 13 amino acids. As DNA, the CDR3 is TGTGCCAGCAGCTTAATAGGGGCTACTGAAGCTTTCTTT. It translates to CASSLIGATEAFF.

The sample holds one count of this clone. The genes are TRBV5-4 and TRBJ2-3, with a tentative D call TRBD2 (5 bases). CDR1 SGHNT and CDR2 YYREEE come from the germline V gene (reference sequence). CDR3 length: 17 amino acids. V lost 2 bases, J lost 0 bases, and 16 bases lay in between. The CDR3 region has the DNA TGTGCCAGCAGCTTACGGAGGTCCTCTAGTAGCACAGATACGCAGTATTTT. Translating gives CASSLRRSSSSTDTQYF.